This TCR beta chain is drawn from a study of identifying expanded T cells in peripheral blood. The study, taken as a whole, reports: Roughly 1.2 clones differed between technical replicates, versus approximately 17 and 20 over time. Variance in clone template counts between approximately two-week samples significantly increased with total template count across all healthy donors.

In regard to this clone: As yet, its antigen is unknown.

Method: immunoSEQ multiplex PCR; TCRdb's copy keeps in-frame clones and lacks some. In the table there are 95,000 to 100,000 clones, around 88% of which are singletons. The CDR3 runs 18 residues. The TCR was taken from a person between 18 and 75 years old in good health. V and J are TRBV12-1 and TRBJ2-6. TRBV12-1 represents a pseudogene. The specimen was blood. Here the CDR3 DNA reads TGTGCCAGCAGCTTTGACAGATCAAGGGCCACTGGGGCCAACGTCCTGACTTTC. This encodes CASSFDRSRATGANVLTF.